The rows below give T cell receptor beta chains drawn from one sample of a study of T cells after yellow fever vaccination. Using its own MiXCR run on the 5' RACE reads, TCRdb lists one record per CDR3 protein. Of around 110,000 distinct CDR3 sequences detected, roughly 8.4% appear once; the ten largest clones hold about 25%. This specimen was CD8+ T cells sorted from PBMCs, taken 45 days after the yellow fever booster vaccination. These TCRs come from a young man who received the YFV17D yellow fever vaccine. The CDR3 runs from the conserved cysteine through the conserved F or W. The order of the fields is CDR3 DNA, CDR3 protein, clone size, V gene, J gene, D gene. D genes are given only for firm matches. Clone size is stated in some rows and not others, as once, few, many or a class when expanded.

cdr3_nt: TGCAGTGCTGTGAGGGGGGTTTCAAACAATGAGCAGTTCTTC; cdr3_aa: CSAVRGVSNNEQFF; clone_size: many; v_call: TRBV20-1; j_call: TRBJ2-1; d_call: -
cdr3_nt: TGCAGTGCTAGAGACGGGACCGGGGAGCTGTTTTTT; cdr3_aa: CSARDGTGELFF; clone_size: many; v_call: TRBV20-1; j_call: TRBJ2-2; d_call: -
cdr3_nt: TGTGCCAGCAGCCAGCACTACAGGGGGGACGAGCAGTACTTC; cdr3_aa: CASSQHYRGDEQYF; clone_size: few; v_call: TRBV6-5; j_call: TRBJ2-7; d_call: TRBD1
cdr3_nt: TGTGCCAGCAGCCACCCGAGGGACGGGAGGCCCCGTCACGAGCAGTACTTC; cdr3_aa: CASSHPRDGRPRHEQYF; clone_size: -; v_call: TRBV3-1; j_call: TRBJ2-7; d_call: TRBD2
cdr3_nt: TGTGCCAGCAGTTACGGGACAGCCCCCTACAATGAGCAGTTCTTC; cdr3_aa: CASSYGTAPYNEQFF; clone_size: many; v_call: TRBV6-2/TRBV6-3; j_call: TRBJ2-1; d_call: TRBD1
cdr3_nt: TGTGCCAGCGAGGAGGGCCACGAGCAGTACTTC; cdr3_aa: CASEEGHEQYF; clone_size: many; v_call: TRBV6-1; j_call: TRBJ2-7; d_call: -
cdr3_nt: TGTGCCAGCAGCTATAGCGGGCGTTTATGGGAGCAGTTCTTC; cdr3_aa: CASSYSGRLWEQFF; clone_size: -; v_call: TRBV7-8; j_call: TRBJ2-1; d_call: TRBD2
cdr3_nt: TGTGCCAGCAGTTCCGGGCACACCTACGAGCAGTACTTC; cdr3_aa: CASSSGHTYEQYF; clone_size: -; v_call: TRBV27; j_call: TRBJ2-7; d_call: -
cdr3_nt: TGCAGCGTGAAAACAGGGAAACGCTACGAGCAGTACTTC; cdr3_aa: CSVKTGKRYEQYF; clone_size: many; v_call: TRBV29-1; j_call: TRBJ2-7; d_call: -
cdr3_nt: TGTGCCAGCAGTGCCTACTGGGGGGGCAATCAGCCCCAGCATTTT; cdr3_aa: CASSAYWGGNQPQHF; clone_size: many; v_call: TRBV27; j_call: TRBJ1-5; d_call: -
cdr3_nt: TGTGCCAGCAGCCCCTCAGACCGGGAGCTGTTTTTT; cdr3_aa: CASSPSDRELFF; clone_size: few; v_call: TRBV12-3/TRBV12-4; j_call: TRBJ2-2; d_call: -
cdr3_nt: TGTGCCAGCAGACCCGCTCAGGGGATCACTGAAGCTTTCTTT; cdr3_aa: CASRPAQGITEAFF; clone_size: many; v_call: TRBV7-2; j_call: TRBJ1-1; d_call: -
cdr3_nt: TGCGCCAGCAGCCAAGAGACCCAGTGGGCAGGGCGGGGGCCCTACGAGCAGTACTTC; cdr3_aa: CASSQETQWAGRGPYEQYF; clone_size: many; v_call: TRBV4-3; j_call: TRBJ2-7; d_call: -
cdr3_nt: TGTGCCAGCAGCAATAAAGCCGGGACAACAAACACCGGGGAGCTGTTTTTT; cdr3_aa: CASSNKAGTTNTGELFF; clone_size: many; v_call: TRBV7-8; j_call: TRBJ2-2; d_call: -
cdr3_nt: TGTGCCAGCAGCTTTTTAGCGGGTGAAATCTCCGGGGAGCTGTTTTTT; cdr3_aa: CASSFLAGEISGELFF; clone_size: few; v_call: TRBV5-4; j_call: TRBJ2-2; d_call: TRBD2
cdr3_nt: TGTGCCAGCAGTTTTACACTCGGACTAGCGGGAGTCTACGAGCAGTACTTC; cdr3_aa: CASSFTLGLAGVYEQYF; clone_size: few; v_call: TRBV11-2; j_call: TRBJ2-7; d_call: TRBD2
cdr3_nt: TGTGCCAGCAGTTTGTGGGACAACTTAGAGACCCAGTACTTC; cdr3_aa: CASSLWDNLETQYF; clone_size: many; v_call: TRBV27; j_call: TRBJ2-5; d_call: -
cdr3_nt: TGCGCCAGCAGCCAAGATCAGGGGGGCTCCTACAATGAGCAGTTCTTC; cdr3_aa: CASSQDQGGSYNEQFF; clone_size: many; v_call: TRBV4-3; j_call: TRBJ2-1; d_call: -